A single sample is the source of the 17 T cell receptor beta chains below, sequenced in a study of shared clonotypes between healthy human individuals. Sequenced by immunoSEQ multiplex PCR; TCRdb stores in-frame clones only, minus some. The data contain more than 1.2 million clones, around 98.5% of them singletons. The sequencing input was naive CD4+ T cells sorted from blood. Subset here: CD45RA+ positively selected. These receptors all come from a man under 40 in good health.

The CDR3 loop is CASSLTGTGRYEQYF. DNA of the CDR3: TGTGCCAGCAGCTTAACGGGGACAGGGCGGTACGAGCAGTACTTC. The chain joins TRBV7-3 to TRBJ2-7; 9 nucleotides match TRBD1. The germline gives CDR1 SGHTA, CDR2 FQGTGA. Unmatched junction bases numbered 4, after V lost 0 bases and J lost 4 bases. The CDR3 totals 15 residues.

In its sample, this clone was seen once. The rearrangement links TRBV5-4 to TRBJ2-1; TRBD2 matches at 10 bases. CDR1 SGHNT and CDR2 YYREEE come from the germline V gene (reference sequence). With V trimmed by 4 bases and J by 4 bases, 2 bases remained unmatched. The CDR3 covers 14 residues. The CDR3 here is CASSETSGYNEQFF. Here the CDR3 DNA reads TGTGCCAGCAGCGAGACTAGCGGGTACAATGAGCAGTTCTTC.

This sequence joins TRBV9 and TRBJ1-5; D unresolved. The germline V and J ends were trimmed by 3 bases and 3 bases, with 13 bases remaining between them. The CDR3 is 15 amino acids. Germline lookup yields CDR1 SGDLS and CDR2 YYNGEE. The DNA for the CDR3 is TGTGCCAGCAGCGGGCACCCGGGCCTCAATCAGCCCCAGCATTTT. The encoded protein is CASSGHPGLNQPQHF.

The CDR3 nucleotides read TGCGCCAGTGCTGGGACTAGCGGGAGGACCTACGAGCAGTACTTC. Encoded protein: CASAGTSGRTYEQYF. The chain employs TRBV10-2 and TRBJ2-7; 15 nucleotides line up with TRBD2. CDR1 and CDR2 (germline): WSHSY, SAAADI. Germline trimming cut 9 bases from V and 2 bases from J; bases unmatched to any gene: 5. The CDR3 has 15 amino acids.

V gene TRBV6-5 combines with J gene TRBJ2-7; TRBD2 is a possible D gene (7 bases). The CDR3 spans 15 residues. Per germline, CDR1 MNHEY and CDR2 SVGAGI. V was trimmed by 2 bases and J by 2 bases, leaving 13 bases between them. The CDR3 reads CASSYRRGGTYEQYF. The CDR3 nucleotides read TGTGCCAGCAGTTACAGGAGGGGGGGGACCTACGAGCAGTACTTC.

The chain uses TRBV19 and TRBJ1-1, with no clear D. Germline V CDR1 and CDR2: LNHDA, SQIVND (reference sequence). V lost 3 bases and J lost 4, with 15 bases in between. The CDR3 contains 15 residues. CDR3: CASSIGETGGTEAFF. The CDR3 DNA reads TGTGCCAGTAGTATCGGGGAGACGGGAGGCACTGAAGCTTTCTTT.

The rearrangement joins TRBV5-1 to TRBJ1-4; possible D gene TRBD1, 5 bases. Germline CDR1 is SGHRS and CDR2 is YFSETQ. Trimming cost V 1 base and J 5 bases, with 12 bases left between them. The CDR3 sequence is 15 residues long. CDR3 DNA sequence: TGCGCCAGCAGCTTGAGTTCAGGGATAAATGAAAAACTGTTTTTT. This encodes CASSLSSGINEKLFF.

V is TRBV6-5 and J is TRBJ2-1, with D perhaps TRBD2 (5 bases). Germline V gene sequence: CDR1 MNHEY, CDR2 SVGAGI. The CDR3 contains 12 residues. V was pared by 4 bases and J by 8 bases, with 9 bases between. This CDR3 is CASSLARDEQFF. The CDR3 DNA reads TGTGCCAGCAGTTTAGCGCGGGATGAGCAGTTCTTC.

This sequence joins TRBV7-8 and TRBJ1-4; D is undetermined. With 0 bases removed from V and 7 bases from J, the gap between germline ends came to 15 bases. The CDR3 sequence is 16 residues long. Germline CDR1 and CDR2: SGHVS and FQNEAQ. CDR3 amino acids: CASSLAVIRAGEKLFF. The CDR3 DNA is TGTGCCAGCAGCTTAGCAGTAATCAGAGCCGGTGAAAAACTGTTTTTT. Variable domain in full (rest from reference TRBV7-8 and TRBJ1-4): GAGVSQSPRYKVAKRGQDVALRCDPISGHVSLFWYQQALGQGPEFLTYFQNEAQLDKSGLPSDRFFAERPEGSVSTLKIQRTQQEDSAVYLCASSLAVIRAGEKLFFGSGTQLSVL.

V and J are TRBV28 and TRBJ2-7; possibly TRBD1 for D (8 bases). The germline V gene has CDR1 MDHEN and CDR2 SYDVKM. This CDR3 comprises 18 residues. V was cut by 7 bases and J by 1 base, with 26 bases left in between. The CDR3 region is CASNRQGFGGRTSYEQYF. The CDR3 coding sequence is TGTGCCAGCAACCGACAGGGGTTCGGCGGGAGAACGTCCTACGAGCAGTACTTC.

The genes are TRBV19 and TRBJ2-7, with 9 bases lining up with TRBD2. This CDR3 is 14 amino acids long. Trimming at V came to 7 bases and at J to 2 bases, leaving 6 bases not matched to a gene. Germline CDR1 and CDR2: LNHDA and SQIVND (reference sequence). The CDR3 here is CASNPGLAAYEQYF. The CDR3 DNA sequence: TGTGCCAGTAACCCGGGACTAGCCGCCTACGAGCAGTACTTC.

The rearrangement uses TRBV11-2 and TRBJ2-5, with 7 bases matching TRBD1. CDR1 is SGHAT, CDR2 FQNNGV, per germline. CDR3 size: 14 residues. The V segment lost 5 bases and the J segment 4 bases; nucleotides outside the gene matches: 7. The CDR3 loop reads CASSILGQLETQYF. CDR3 nucleotides: TGTGCCAGCAGCATCCTGGGACAGTTAGAGACCCAGTACTTC.

The chain combines TRBV27 with TRBJ2-7, with D possibly matching TRBD1 (6 bases). The CDR3 length is 17 residues. V shed 3 bases and J shed 4 bases, with 22 bases lying between them. Germline V gene sequence: CDR1 MNHEY, CDR2 SMNVEV (reference sequence). CDR3: CASSFLPGPRGRYEQYF. In DNA, the CDR3 is TGTGCCAGCAGTTTCTTACCGGGGCCCAGGGGCCGGTACGAGCAGTACTTC.

The chain links TRBV19 to TRBJ1-5; D is unclear. The CDR3 is 13 amino acids. The germline V gene encodes CDR1 LNHDA and CDR2 SQIVND (reference sequence). With 1 base removed from V and 13 bases from J, the gap between germline ends came to 14 bases. In DNA, the CDR3 is TGTGCCAGTAGTATAGTAGGTGATCCAACTCAGCATTTT. Its protein is CASSIVGDPTQHF.

The chain uses TRBV5-4 and TRBJ2-7; the D is unclear. The V and J ends lost 4 bases and 2 bases respectively, with 13 bases between them. Germline loops: CDR1 SGHNT, CDR2 YYREEE (reference sequence). The CDR3 consists of 14 residues. The CDR3 loop reads CASSTDKSPYEQYF. The CDR3 DNA follows: TGTGCCAGCAGCACAGACAAGTCTCCCTACGAGCAGTACTTC.

The gene calls are TRBV4-1 and TRBJ1-5, with 8 bases that match TRBD1. Trimming cost V 0 bases and J 11 bases; bases outside gene matches: 6. The CDR3 consists of 14 residues. Germline loops: CDR1 MGHRA, CDR2 YSYEKL. CDR3 nucleotide sequence: TGCGCCAGCAGCCAAGATCCAGGGGGCATGTCCCAGCATTTT. Its protein product is CASSQDPGGMSQHF.

This chain joins TRBV7-2 and TRBJ2-3, with D uncertain. V was clipped by 1 base and J by 6 bases, with 14 bases between them. The CDR3 is 15 residues long. CDR1 and CDR2 from the germline V gene are SGHTA and FQGNSA. The CDR3 DNA sequence: TGTGCCAGCAGCTTAGGACCGGGTTGGATGGATACGCAGTATTTT. It yields the protein CASSLGPGWMDTQYF. Drawing the rest from reference TRBV7-2 and TRBJ2-3, the complete variable domain is GAGVSQSPSNKVTEKGKDVELRCDPISGHTALYWYRQSLGQGLEFLIYFQGNSAPDKSGLPSDRFSAERTGGSVSTLTIQRTQQEDSAVYLCASSLGPGWMDTQYFGPGTRLTVL.